This TCR beta chain was captured by sequencing in a study of blood T cell repertoires in COVID-19. Authors' processing steps: From reference gene primer amplification, estimates of nucleated cell counts were derived. TCRdb's copy holds only in-frame clones and misses some; the assay was immunoSEQ multiplex PCR. D and trimming come from the DNA, and the V and J calls and clone size come from that table. The sample holds about 430,000 clones, 70% to 90% seen once. Germline CDR1 and CDR2: SGHRS and YFSETQ. Trimming cost V 1 base and J 9 bases; bases outside gene matches: 13. This CDR3 region has 16 residues. Ages ranged from about 18 to 89 years, with residence in around 24 US areas.

This rearrangement joins TRBV5-1 to TRBJ2-1; 7 nucleotides align to TRBD2. This TCR was recovered from a woman between 18 and 29 years old who had been exposed to COVID-19. Material for sequencing was PBMCs or T cells enriched from blood (not recorded which). CDR3 nucleotide sequence: TGCGCCAGCAGCTTGACCCCGGGAGGAGGAGCGGGTGAGCAGTTCTTC. It specifies CASSLTPGGGAGEQFF.